The 30 T cell receptor beta chains presented below share a single source sample, sequenced in a study of cytomegalovirus exposure and HLA in healthy donors. The study ran its PCR with 60 Vbeta and 13 Jbeta primers. The assay was immunoSEQ multiplex PCR, and TCRdb's table has in-frame clones only and misses some. This table holds 150,000 to 200,000 clones, around 82% found once. The specimen was PBMCs. The receptors were gathered from a man aged 40-50 years in good health and CMV-seropositive.

This clone was counted a single time. The V call is TRBV6-1, the J call TRBJ2-1, with a tentative D call TRBD1 (5 bases). V was cut by 1 base and J by 6 bases, with 13 bases left in between. From germline, CDR1 is MNHNS and CDR2 SASEGT. The CDR3 length is 15 residues. As DNA, the CDR3 is TGTGCCAGCAGTGAAGACAGGTCCCTGGTCAATGAGCAGTTCTTC. Its protein product is CASSEDRSLVNEQFF.

The V call is TRBV11-2, the J call TRBJ1-3; no reliable D call. Germline CDR1 is SGHAT and CDR2 is FQNNGV. Trimming removed 2 bases from V and 0 bases from J, with 8 bases in between. The CDR3 runs 15 residues. The CDR3 bases are TGTGCCAGCAGCTTAACTGGAGGCTCTGGAAACACCATATATTTT. Protein product: CASSLTGGSGNTIYF.

The gene calls are TRBV5-1 and TRBJ2-2; D may be TRBD1 (5 bases). Trimming left V 7 bases short and J 3 bases short, with 10 bases between. Germline V lookup: CDR1 SGHRS, CDR2 YFSETQ. CDR3 size: 13 residues. CDR3 in DNA: TGCGCCAGCGGCCAGGGCGACACCGGGGAGCTGTTTTTT. Its translation is CASGQGDTGELFF.

The V gene is TRBV19, the J gene TRBJ2-3, with unresolved D. The CDR3 loop spans 16 amino acids. CDR1 and CDR2 from the germline V gene are LNHDA and SQIVND (reference sequence). V gave up 3 bases and J gave up 0 bases, with 13 bases separating them. DNA for the CDR3: TGTGCCAGTAGTATTGTTTTCGCGTCTAGCACAGATACGCAGTATTTT. Translated: CASSIVFASSTDTQYF.

This chain connects TRBV19 to TRBJ2-5; the match to TRBD2 covers 8 bases. The CDR3 is made up of 15 amino acids. Germline trimming cut 3 bases from V and 5 bases from J; bases unmatched to any gene: 8. The germline V gene encodes CDR1 LNHDA and CDR2 SQIVND (reference sequence). CDR3 protein: CASSIAGGPRETQYF. The CDR3, as DNA: TGTGCCAGTAGTATTGCGGGGGGCCCCAGGGAGACCCAGTACTTC.

A single count supports this clone. This chain links TRBV15 with TRBJ1-1; D is uncertain. Germline loops: CDR1 LNHNV, CDR2 YYDKDF (reference sequence). V lost 0 bases and J 6 bases, leaving 8 bases between the germline ends. This CDR3 spans 13 amino acids. In nucleotides, the CDR3 is TGTGCCACCAGCAGAGATCCCGCGGCTGAAGCTTTCTTT. It codes for CATSRDPAAEAFF.

This clone occurred a few times. The chain employs TRBV11-2 and TRBJ1-1, with D hard to call. V lost 4 bases to trimming and J lost 4 bases, with 13 bases between them. The CDR3 has 14 amino acids. Germline CDR1 is SGHAT and CDR2 is FQNNGV. CDR3 in DNA: TGTGCCAGCAGCTCCTTGGAGAGTTTCACTGAAGCTTTCTTT. It is translated as CASSSLESFTEAFF.

The CDR3 nucleotides read TGTGCCAGCACTACGGGGAATGGGAATGAGCAGTTCTTC. Residues: CASTTGNGNEQFF. The J gene is TRBJ2-1, the V gene TRBV6-1, with D possibly TRBD2 on 5 matching bases. The V gene's germline CDR1 is MNHNS and CDR2 SASEGT. The CDR3 totals 13 residues. V was clipped by 7 bases and J by 7 bases, with 14 bases between them.

This sequence joins TRBV9 and TRBJ1-3; the match to TRBD1 covers 7 bases. Germline CDR1 reads SGDLS; CDR2 reads YYNGEE. The CDR3 covers 16 residues. V lost 4 bases, J lost 0 bases, and 7 bases stayed unmatched. The CDR3 reads CASSPGQESSGNTIYF. CDR3 DNA: TGTGCCAGCAGCCCAGGACAGGAGAGCTCTGGAAACACCATATATTTT. Looking up the rest from reference TRBV9 and TRBJ1-3 gives the full variable domain: DSGVTQTPKHLITATGQRVTLRCSPRSGDLSVYWYQQSLDQGLQFLIQYYNGEERAKGNILERFSAQQFPDLHSELNLSSLELGDSALYFCASSPGQESSGNTIYFGEGSWLTVV.

This chain uses TRBV5-1 with TRBJ2-1; no clear D. CDR1 and CDR2 from the germline V gene are SGHRS and YFSETQ. The CDR3 consists of 15 residues. Trimming took 1 base from V and 0 from J, leaving 8 bases between them. CDR3 DNA: TGCGCCAGCAGCTTGACCGGTAGCTCCTACAATGAGCAGTTCTTC. Its translation: CASSLTGSSYNEQFF.

The genes are TRBV12-1 and TRBJ2-3; the tabulated D call, TRBD2, remains unverified against the DNA. TRBV12-1 is a known pseudogene. The CDR3 covers 17 residues. The DNA for the CDR3 is TGTGCCAGCAGCTTTGGGGGCTTAGCGGGAGTAAGGAATACGCAGTATTTT. This translates into CASSFGGLAGVRNTQYF.

V and J are TRBV7-2 and TRBJ1-1; maybe TRBD1 (5 bases). This CDR3 has 13 residues. Trimming pared 6 bases from V and 5 bases from J, leaving 13 bases between. Per the germline V gene, CDR1 is SGHTA and CDR2 is FQGNSA. In DNA form, the CDR3 reads TGTGCCAGCAGTGCCTTGGAGGGGACTGAAGCTTTCTTT. Translation gives CASSALEGTEAFF.

The chain has TRBV15 and TRBJ2-7; D is ambiguous. The CDR3 totals 13 residues. V was trimmed by 0 bases and J by 1 base, leaving 4 bases between them. Germline CDR1 is LNHNV and CDR2 is YYDKDF (reference sequence). CDR3 in DNA: TGTGCCACCAGCAGAGATCGGTCCTACGAGCAGTACTTC. Protein product: CATSRDRSYEQYF.

The chain combines TRBV11-2 with TRBJ1-1, with D maybe TRBD1 (5 bases). The CDR3 is 14 amino acids. V lost 5 bases to trimming and J lost 3 bases, with 13 bases between them. Germline CDR1 and CDR2: SGHAT and FQNNGV. This chain's CDR3 is CASSDQGGDTEAFF. Here the CDR3 DNA reads TGTGCCAGCAGCGATCAGGGCGGGGACACTGAAGCTTTCTTT.

V is TRBV6-5 and J is TRBJ1-2; D might be TRBD1 (6 bases). CDR3 length: 13 amino acids. Germline CDR1 MNHEY, CDR2 SVGAGI. Trimming shortened V by 6 bases and J by 11 bases, and 19 bases separated the two germline ends. DNA of the CDR3: TGTGCCAGCAGACAACCAGGGGCCTTTGTATACACCTTC. Translation gives CASRQPGAFVYTF.

The chain joins TRBV5-6 to TRBJ1-1; TRBD1 is a possible D gene (5 bases). Germline values: CDR1 SGHDT, CDR2 YYEEEE. V dropped 2 bases and J dropped 5 bases, with 10 bases sitting between them. This CDR3 is 13 amino acids long. Here the CDR3 DNA reads TGTGCCAGCAGCTTAGGAGGGGTTACTGAAGCTTTCTTT. This encodes CASSLGGVTEAFF.

The chain joins TRBV29-1 to TRBJ2-1, with 9 nucleotides matching TRBD2. This CDR3 is 14 amino acids long. V was clipped by 7 bases and J by 5 bases; unmatched bases: 9. From germline, CDR1 is SQVTM and CDR2 ANQGSEA. The CDR3 is CSAPLAGTHNEQFF. CDR3 coding DNA: TGCAGCGCACCGCTAGCGGGGACCCACAATGAGCAGTTCTTC.

The chain employs TRBV27 and TRBJ2-5; TRBD1 agrees at 11 bases. The J call may be wrong; the DNA end is better matched by TRBJ2-7. This CDR3 region has 16 residues. Germline V gene sequence: CDR1 MNHEY, CDR2 SMNVEV (reference sequence). The CDR3 here is CASRLRGQGVPYEQYF. The CDR3 nucleotides are TGTGCCAGCAGGCTTCGGGGACAGGGGGTGCCCTACGAGCAGTACTTC.

J is TRBJ1-6 and V is TRBV7-8, with D tentatively TRBD1 (6 bases). Germline loops: CDR1 SGHVS, CDR2 FQNEAQ. The V end lost 5 bases, the J end lost 8 bases, and 13 bases lay between the germline ends. The CDR3 loop spans 14 amino acids. The CDR3 DNA sequence: TGTGCCAGCAGCCCAGGGGCTATTCATTCACCCCTCCACTTT. Translating it yields CASSPGAIHSPLHF. Full variable domain (remainder filled in from reference TRBV7-8 and TRBJ1-6): GAGVSQSPRYKVAKRGQDVALRCDPISGHVSLFWYQQALGQGPEFLTYFQNEAQLDKSGLPSDRFFAERPEGSVSTLKIQRTQQEDSAVYLCASSPGAIHSPLHFGNGTRLTVT.

The CDR3 DNA follows: TGTGCCAGCATCTCCGGGACAGGGGAAACTGGGGCCAACGTCCTGACTTTC. Translation: CASISGTGETGANVLTF. The V and J genes are TRBV2 and TRBJ2-6; TRBD1 matches 10 bases. This CDR3 region has 17 residues. The germline V gene encodes CDR1 SNHLY and CDR2 FYNNEI. V shed 7 bases, J shed 2 bases, and the junction held 8 bases outside the gene matches.

The V and J genes are TRBV7-8 and TRBJ1-6; D may be TRBD1 (5 bases). Germline lookup yields CDR1 SGHVS and CDR2 FQNEAQ. V was pared by 3 bases and J by 2 bases, with 11 bases between. CDR3 size: 16 residues. Written as DNA, the CDR3 is TGTGCCAGCAGCTTTCCAGGGAATACCTATAATTCACCCCTCCACTTT. Its translation is CASSFPGNTYNSPLHF.

This sequence joins TRBV19 and TRBJ1-1; D is uncertain. Germline V CDR1 and CDR2: LNHDA, SQIVND (reference sequence). Trimming took 9 bases from V and 7 from J, leaving 18 bases between them. The CDR3 covers 13 residues. CDR3 region: CASRLVSLNEAFF. CDR3 bases: TGTGCCAGCCGATTAGTGTCCCTAAATGAAGCTTTCTTT.

The chain carries TRBV27 and TRBJ1-1, with a tentative D call TRBD1 (5 bases). Germline CDR1 is MNHEY and CDR2 is SMNVEV (reference sequence). This CDR3 comprises 15 residues. The V end lost 0 bases, the J end lost 1 base, and 9 bases lay between the germline ends. The CDR3 reads CASSLSRQTNTEAFF. The CDR3 nucleotides are TGTGCCAGCAGTTTATCTAGACAGACGAACACTGAAGCTTTCTTT.

The V call is TRBV6-1, the J call TRBJ1-2; 7 bases line up with TRBD1. CDR3 length: 13 residues. The ends lost 6 bases at V and 8 bases at J; junction bases unmatched: 9. CDR1 MNHNS and CDR2 SASEGT come from the germline V gene. The CDR3 spells CASRATGDIGYTF. In DNA form, the CDR3 reads TGTGCCAGCAGGGCCACAGGGGATATAGGCTACACCTTC.

The J gene is TRBJ2-3, the V gene TRBV27; 11 positions match TRBD2. J gave up 2 bases and V 5 bases, and 15 bases lay outside the gene matches. From germline, CDR1 is MNHEY and CDR2 SMNVEV (reference sequence). The CDR3 is 19 amino acids. CDR3 protein: CASSPQPPRLAGTTDTQYF. The CDR3 nucleotides read TGTGCCAGCAGTCCCCAACCCCCTCGACTAGCGGGAACCACAGATACGCAGTATTTT.

This clone came up a few times. The chain carries TRBV5-4 and TRBJ2-1; possibly TRBD1 for D (6 bases). The CDR3 consists of 12 residues. Germline CDR1 SGHNT, CDR2 YYREEE (reference sequence). Trimming took 6 bases from V and 7 from J, leaving 11 bases between them. CDR3 loop: CASTVDRNEQFF. CDR3 sequence (DNA): TGTGCCAGCACCGTCGACAGGAATGAGCAGTTCTTC.

This clone has a handful of counts. The chain carries TRBV9 and TRBJ2-4, with 9 bases identical to TRBD1. This CDR3 comprises 19 residues. V trimming: 3 bases; J trimming: 0 bases; junction bases outside the gene matches: 13. Germline CDR1 reads SGDLS; CDR2 reads YYNGEE. CDR3 nucleotides: TGTGCCAGCAGCGGGGGGGACAGGGTGATCATTGGAGCCAAAAACATTCAGTACTTC. Its translation: CASSGGDRVIIGAKNIQYF.

The chain recombines TRBV18 with TRBJ2-1; 14 bases map to TRBD2. Per germline, CDR1 KGHSH and CDR2 LQKENI. Trimming at V came to 3 bases and at J to 7 bases, leaving 5 bases not matched to a gene. There are 16 residues in the CDR3. CDR3 loop: CASSPAGLAGGNEQFF. The CDR3 DNA reads as TGTGCCAGCTCACCCGCCGGACTAGCGGGAGGTAATGAGCAGTTCTTC.

V gene TRBV27 combines with J gene TRBJ2-2; the D gene is possibly TRBD1 (5 bases). This CDR3 comprises 14 residues. From germline, CDR1 is MNHEY and CDR2 SMNVEV (reference sequence). Trimming took off 6 bases at V and 4 bases at J, with 12 bases between the two ends. CDR3 region: CASRGEYSTGELFF. CDR3 in DNA: TGTGCCAGCAGAGGGGAATATAGCACCGGGGAGCTGTTTTTT.

The chain employs TRBV5-1 and TRBJ1-2; 8 bases map to TRBD1. Germline V lookup: CDR1 SGHRS, CDR2 YFSETQ. The length of the CDR3 is 15 residues. Trimming removed 2 bases from V and 10 bases from J; junction bases left unmatched: 13. The DNA for the CDR3 is TGCGCCAGCAGCTTCCTTTTGGGACAGGTGAATGTCTACACCTTC. Its protein product is CASSFLLGQVNVYTF.